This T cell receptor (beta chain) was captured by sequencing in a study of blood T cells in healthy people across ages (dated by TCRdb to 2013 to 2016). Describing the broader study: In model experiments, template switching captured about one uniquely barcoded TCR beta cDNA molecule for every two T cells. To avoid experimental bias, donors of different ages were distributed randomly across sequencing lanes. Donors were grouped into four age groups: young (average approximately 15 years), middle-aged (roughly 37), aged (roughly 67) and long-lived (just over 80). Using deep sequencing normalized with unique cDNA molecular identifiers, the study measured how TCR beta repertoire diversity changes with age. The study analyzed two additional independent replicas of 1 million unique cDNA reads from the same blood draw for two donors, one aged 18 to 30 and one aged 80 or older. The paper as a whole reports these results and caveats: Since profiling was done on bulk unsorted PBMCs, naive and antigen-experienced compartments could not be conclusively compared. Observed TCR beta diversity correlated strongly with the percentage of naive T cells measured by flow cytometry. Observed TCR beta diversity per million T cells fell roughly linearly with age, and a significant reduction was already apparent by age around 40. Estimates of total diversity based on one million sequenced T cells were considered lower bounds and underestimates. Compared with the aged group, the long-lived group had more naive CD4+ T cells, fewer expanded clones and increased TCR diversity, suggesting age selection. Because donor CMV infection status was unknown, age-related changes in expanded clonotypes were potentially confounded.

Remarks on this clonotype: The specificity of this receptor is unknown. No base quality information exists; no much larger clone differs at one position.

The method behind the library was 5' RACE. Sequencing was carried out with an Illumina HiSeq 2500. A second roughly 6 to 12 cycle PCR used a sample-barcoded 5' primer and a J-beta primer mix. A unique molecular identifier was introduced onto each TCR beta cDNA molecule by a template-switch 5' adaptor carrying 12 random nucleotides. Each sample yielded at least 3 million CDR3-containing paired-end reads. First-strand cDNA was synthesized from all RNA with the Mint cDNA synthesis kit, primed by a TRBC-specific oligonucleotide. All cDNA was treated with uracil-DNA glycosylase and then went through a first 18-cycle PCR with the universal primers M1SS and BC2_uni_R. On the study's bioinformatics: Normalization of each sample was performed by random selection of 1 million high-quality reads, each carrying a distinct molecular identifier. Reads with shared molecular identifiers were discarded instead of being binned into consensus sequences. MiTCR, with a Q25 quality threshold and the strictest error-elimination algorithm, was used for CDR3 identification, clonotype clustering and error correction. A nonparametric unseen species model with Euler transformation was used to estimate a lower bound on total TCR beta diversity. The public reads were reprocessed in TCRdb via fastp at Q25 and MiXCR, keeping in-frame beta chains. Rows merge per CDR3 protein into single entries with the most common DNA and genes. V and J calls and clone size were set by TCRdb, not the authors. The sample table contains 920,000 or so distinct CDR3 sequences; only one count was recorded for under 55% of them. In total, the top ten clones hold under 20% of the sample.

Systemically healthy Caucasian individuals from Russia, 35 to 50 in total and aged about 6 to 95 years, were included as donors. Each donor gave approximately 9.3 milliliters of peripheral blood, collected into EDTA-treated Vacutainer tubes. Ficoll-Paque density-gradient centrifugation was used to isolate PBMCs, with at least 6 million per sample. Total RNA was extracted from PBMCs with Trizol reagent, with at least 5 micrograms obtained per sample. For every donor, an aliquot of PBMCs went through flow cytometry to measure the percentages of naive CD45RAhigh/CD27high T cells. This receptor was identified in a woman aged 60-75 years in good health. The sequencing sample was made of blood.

The CDR3 reads as follows: CASSPGQAGETQYF. The bases read TGCGCCAGCAGCCCGGGACAGGCGGGAGAGACCCAGTACTTC. The rearranged chain carries TRBV5-1 and TRBJ2-7, with 8 bases aligning to TRBD1. The J call may be incorrect, as the DNA end agrees better with TRBJ2-5. CDR1 SGHRS and CDR2 YFSETQ were looked up in the germline V gene. Reading from cysteine to phenylalanine, the CDR3 counts 14 amino acids. The sequence is cut down to CDR3 DNA, 42 bases in frame from base 1.